This entry features one TCR beta chain sequence. The sample is drawn from a study of blood T cell repertoires in COVID-19. Study background: Acute and convalescent COVID-19 samples came from the United States, Italy and Spain.

V dropped 3 bases and J dropped 8; count of bases not matched to a gene: 7. The CDR3 extends over 14 amino acids. CDR1 KGHSH and CDR2 LQKENI come from the germline V gene. Authors' data handling: Scientists estimated how many nucleated cells there were by amplifying reference gene primers. The method was immunoSEQ multiplex PCR; TCRdb's version includes in-frame clones alone and lacks a portion of them. That table supplies the V and J calls and clone size; D and trimming were determined from the DNA. In the table there are about 230,000 clones, approximately 82% of which are singletons. The chain recombines TRBV18 with TRBJ1-2; 9 bases line up with TRBD1. Specimen: peripheral blood. This TCR came from a woman aged 70 to 79 with active or convalescent COVID-19. Here the CDR3 reads CASSPGDRVQGYTF. The DNA of the CDR3 is TGTGCCAGCTCACCGGGGGACAGGGTCCAAGGCTACACCTTC.